These T cell receptor beta chains were read from a single sample in a study of T cells in Graves' hyperthyroidism and ophthalmopathy. TCRdb re-called the multiplex PCR reads with MiXCR, one entry per CDR3 protein. The table includes approximately 700,000 distinct CDR3 sequences, 45% detected once. Input material: peripheral blood or thyroid tissue (not recorded which). Receptors were obtained from an adult man with Graves' disease, either hyperthyroidism or ophthalmopathy (not recorded which). The CDR3 runs from the conserved cysteine through the conserved F or W. The D gene is left open where the match is weak. Not every row has a clone size; where given, it reads once, few, many or a size class.

14	TRBJ1-5	TRBD1	NA	TRBV7-3	CAWSLDREAQPQHF	TGTGCCTGGAGTCTTGACAGGGAGGCGCAGCCCCAGCATTTT
13	TRBJ1-1	NA	many	TRBV2	CASSPTWNTEAFF	TGTGCCAGCAGCCCGACCTGGAACACTGAAGCTTTCTTT
14	TRBJ2-7	NA	few	TRBV7-9	CASSKPTGTYEQYF	TGTGCCAGCAGCAAACCGACAGGTACCTACGAGCAGTACTTC
14	TRBJ2-7	NA	NA	TRBV18	CASSPPASSYEQYF	TGTGCCAGCTCACCACCGGCTTCCTCCTACGAGCAGTACTTC
13	TRBJ1-2	NA	NA	TRBV29-1	CSVKQGSGYGYTF	TGCAGCGTGAAACAGGGTTCAGGCTATGGCTACACCTTC
15	TRBJ1-1	NA	NA	TRBV7-9	CASSLEKGGQTEAFF	TGTGCCAGCAGCTTAGAAAAGGGGGGTCAGACTGAAGCTTTCTTT
13	TRBJ2-5	TRBD1	NA	TRBV24-1	CATAKDREETQYF	TGTGCCACCGCCAAGGACAGGGAAGAGACCCAGTACTTC
14	TRBJ1-6	NA	NA	TRBV19	CASSIPGSTSPLHF	TGTGCCAGTAGTATCCCGGGTTCCACTTCACCCCTCCACTTT
16	TRBJ2-7	TRBD2	many	TRBV25-1	CASSAPRLAATYEQYF	TGTGCCAGCAGTGCCCCCCGACTAGCGGCTACCTACGAGCAGTACTTC
13	TRBJ1-4	TRBD1	NA	TRBV2	CASKAPGQGQLFF	TGTGCCAGCAAGGCCCCGGGACAGGGACAACTGTTTTTT
14	TRBJ1-4	NA	many	TRBV7-8	CASTRGGEASELFF	TGTGCCAGCACCCGAGGGGGGGAGGCTTCTGAACTGTTTTTT